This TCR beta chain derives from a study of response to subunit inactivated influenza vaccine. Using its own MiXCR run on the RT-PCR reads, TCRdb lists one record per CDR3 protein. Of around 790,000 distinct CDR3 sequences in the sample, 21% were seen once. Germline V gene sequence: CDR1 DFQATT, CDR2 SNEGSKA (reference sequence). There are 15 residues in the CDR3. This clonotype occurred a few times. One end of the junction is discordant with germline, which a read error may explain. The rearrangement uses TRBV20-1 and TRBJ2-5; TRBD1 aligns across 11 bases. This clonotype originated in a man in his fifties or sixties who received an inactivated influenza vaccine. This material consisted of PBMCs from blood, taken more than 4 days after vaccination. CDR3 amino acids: CSARPGTGGRETQYF. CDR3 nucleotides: TGCAGTGCTAGACCCGGGACAGGGGGGCGGGAGACCCAGTATTTC.